This TCR beta chain stems from a study of T-cell memory formation after mild COVID-19. Whole-study results and caveats: Pre-infection memory already had some responding clones, implying cross-reactive memory joined. Clones which contracted sat mainly in CM and EM if CD4+, and in EMRA if CD8+.

The CDR3 is made up of 16 amino acids. Unmatched junction bases numbered 10, after V lost 6 bases and J lost 6 bases. The germline V gene encodes CDR1 LNHDA and CDR2 SQIVND (reference sequence). This clonotype was found a few times. The antigen remains unidentified. TCRdb analysed the 5' RACE reads with MiXCR anew, one entry per CDR3 protein. The top ten clones hold roughly 8% of a sample with 350,000 to 450,000 distinct CDR3 sequences, 20% of them seen once. The sequence came from an adult woman who had mild COVID-19 (a few samples of this study predate the infection). Cell type and time point are not known. Sample: PBMCs or a T cell subset sorted from them (not recorded which). This chain joins TRBV19 and TRBJ2-1; 11 nucleotides line up with TRBD2. In nucleotides, the CDR3 is TGTGCCAGTAGGGAGACTAGCGGGAAACGAGGCAATGAGCAGTTCTTC. This gives the protein CASRETSGKRGNEQFF.